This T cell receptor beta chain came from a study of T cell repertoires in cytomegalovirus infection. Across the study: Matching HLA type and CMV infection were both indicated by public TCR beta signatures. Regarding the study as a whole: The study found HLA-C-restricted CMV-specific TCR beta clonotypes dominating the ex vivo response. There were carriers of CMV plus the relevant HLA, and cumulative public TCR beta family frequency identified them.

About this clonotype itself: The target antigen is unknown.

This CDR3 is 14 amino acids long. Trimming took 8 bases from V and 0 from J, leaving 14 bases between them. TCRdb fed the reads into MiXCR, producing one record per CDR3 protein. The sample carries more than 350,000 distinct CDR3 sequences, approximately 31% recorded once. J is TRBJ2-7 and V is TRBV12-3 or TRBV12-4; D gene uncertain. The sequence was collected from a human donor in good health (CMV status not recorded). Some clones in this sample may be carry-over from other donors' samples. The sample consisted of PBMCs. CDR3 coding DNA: TGTGCCAGCCGTTCAGGCATGAGCTCCTACGAGCAGTACTTC. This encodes CASRSGMSSYEQYF.